This is a list of T cell receptor beta chains from one sample in a study of T cell repertoires in cytomegalovirus infection. TCRdb analysed the reads with MiXCR anew, one entry per CDR3 protein. The table shows nearly 650,000 distinct CDR3 sequences, with about 24% occurring only once. The sample was CD8+ T cells from PBMCs. The receptors were sampled from a human donor in good health (CMV status not recorded). Some clones in this sample may be carry-over from other donors' samples. Both conserved end residues are part of each CDR3.

15,TRBJ2-1,TRBV6-5,CASRVGPLEENEQFF
14,TRBJ2-4,TRBV20-1,CSARDLGGQSIQYF
16,TRBJ1-1,TRBV7-2,CASSGRDRGPRTEAFF
14,TRBJ1-1,TRBV7-2,CASSPLPSNTEAFF
13,TRBJ2-7,TRBV7-8,CASSLGGADEQYF
13,TRBJ2-2,TRBV6-6,CASTPGGSGELFF
16,TRBJ2-1,TRBV7-9,CASSLVGGLAGNEQFF
16,TRBJ2-3,TRBV6-5,CASSYSGSWTTDTQYF
14,TRBJ2-5,TRBV14,CASSQESTGETQYF
13,TRBJ2-3,TRBV7-9,CASTPGVTDTQYF
14,TRBJ2-2,TRBV10-3,CATADRVDTGELFF
15,TRBJ2-6,TRBV6-1,CASSRQGTGANVLTF
14,TRBJ1-1,TRBV5-1,CASSGTGGNTEAFF
13,TRBJ1-2,TRBV28,CASSFRPGSGYTF
12,TRBJ1-2,TRBV25-1,CASSESSGGYTF
12,TRBJ2-5,TRBV11-1,CASVSDLQTQYF
16,TRBJ2-2,TRBV5-4,CASSLFGQGGTGELFF
14,TRBJ2-7,TRBV7-9,CASSRRDITYEQYF
14,TRBJ2-3,TRBV6-6,CASSLTTTHDTQYF
12,TRBJ2-1,TRBV29-1,CSVAHPYNEQFF
15,TRBJ2-2,TRBV4-1,CASSTRGPTAGELFF
16,TRBJ2-3,TRBV7-2,CASSLNPGAATDTQYF